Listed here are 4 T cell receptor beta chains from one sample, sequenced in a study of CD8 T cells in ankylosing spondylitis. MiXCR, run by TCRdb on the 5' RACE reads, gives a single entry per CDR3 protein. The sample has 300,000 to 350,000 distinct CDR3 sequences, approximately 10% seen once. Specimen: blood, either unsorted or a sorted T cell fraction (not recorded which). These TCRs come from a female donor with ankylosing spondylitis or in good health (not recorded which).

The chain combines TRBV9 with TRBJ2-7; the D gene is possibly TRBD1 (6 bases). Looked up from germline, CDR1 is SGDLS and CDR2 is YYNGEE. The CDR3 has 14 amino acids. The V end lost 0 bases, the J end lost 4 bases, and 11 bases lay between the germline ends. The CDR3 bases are TGTGCCAGCAGCGTAGCAGGGGATGAGTACGAGCAGTACTTC. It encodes CASSVAGDEYEQYF. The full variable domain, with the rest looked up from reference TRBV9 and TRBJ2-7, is DSGVTQTPKHLITATGQRVTLRCSPRSGDLSVYWYQQSLDQGLQFLIQYYNGEERAKGNILERFSAQQFPDLHSELNLSSLELGDSALYFCASSVAGDEYEQYFGPGTRLTVT.

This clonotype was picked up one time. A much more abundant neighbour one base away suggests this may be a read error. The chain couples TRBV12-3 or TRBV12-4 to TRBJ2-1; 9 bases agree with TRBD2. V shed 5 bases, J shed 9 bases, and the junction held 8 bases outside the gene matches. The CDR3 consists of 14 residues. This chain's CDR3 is CASSPRNSGGEQFF. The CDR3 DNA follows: TGTGCCAGCAGTCCCCGGAATAGCGGGGGTGAGCAGTTCTTC.

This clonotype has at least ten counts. The CDR3 spells CSVEGPSGPGELFF. Written as DNA, the CDR3 is TGCAGCGTTGAAGGACCGAGCGGGCCCGGGGAGCTGTTTTTT. The chain links TRBV29-1 to TRBJ2-2; D is possibly TRBD2 (6 bases). The CDR3 length is 14 residues. Germline assignment: CDR1 SQVTM and CDR2 ANQGSEA. V dropped 1 base and J dropped 6 bases, with 12 bases sitting between them.

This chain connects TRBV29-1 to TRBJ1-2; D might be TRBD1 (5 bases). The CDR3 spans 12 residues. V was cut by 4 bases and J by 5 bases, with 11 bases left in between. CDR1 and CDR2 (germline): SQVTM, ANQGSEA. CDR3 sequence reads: CSVVGGEYGYTF. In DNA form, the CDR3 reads TGCAGCGTTGTAGGAGGGGAGTATGGCTACACCTTC.